This T cell receptor beta chain was observed in a study of shared clonotypes between healthy human individuals. Study observations and caveats: Measured sharing among donors was expected to vary with sequencing depth. The represented genetic and exposure-history diversity was limited by the small number of donors.

Every donor, a Caucasian adult, lived in Nashville, Tennessee. Details on this clone: Its antigen is not identified.

Original processing methods: With immunoSEQ giving junction-only sequences and no quality scores, filtering differed. Profiling relied on immunoSEQ multiplex PCR, and the TCRdb table lists in-frame clones only, not all of them. Clone size and V and J calls were adopted from that table, with D and trimming inferred from the DNA. The table has 450,000 or so clones, 60% to 80% seen once. This CDR3 is 13 amino acids long. CDR1 is SGHRS and CDR2 is YFSETQ in the germline V gene. V was clipped by 3 bases and J by 6 bases, with 9 bases between them. What was sequenced was PBMCs. This clonotype originated in a middle-aged woman in good health. Some clones in this sample may be carry-over from other donors' samples. The V gene is TRBV5-1, the J gene TRBJ2-2, with a weak D call TRBD1 (5 bases). CDR3 DNA: TGCGCCAGCAGCTCACAGGTTTCCGGGGAGCTGTTTTTT. It yields the protein CASSSQVSGELFF.